This T cell receptor beta chain was recovered during a study of OX40 agonist ivuxolimab in advanced cancers. Findings and caveats of the study: There were, on average, more expanded clones in CD8+ T cells than in CD4+.

Trimming removed 4 bases from V and 4 bases from J, with 14 bases in between. Germline V gene lookup returns CDR1 SGHRS and CDR2 YFSETQ. The CDR3 totals 15 residues. Clones were read by immunoSEQ multiplex PCR, and TCRdb kept only the in-frame ones, dropping some. The sample carries approximately 100,000 clones, 85% to 90% recorded once. Concerning this clone itself: Its specificity is unknown.

The clonotype was recovered from an adult with an advanced solid tumor such as melanoma, head and neck, liver or kidney cancer. The chain carries TRBV5-1 and TRBJ1-4; D gene unclear. Material: CD4+ or CD8+ T cells sorted from blood, obtained in a trial of the OX40 agonist ivuxolimab. The CDR3 loop reads CASSQSMGDNEKLFF. Written as DNA, the CDR3 is TGCGCCAGCAGCCAAAGCATGGGAGATAATGAAAAACTGTTTTTT. Drawing the rest from reference TRBV5-1 and TRBJ1-4, the complete variable domain is KAGVTQTPRYLIKTRGQQVTLSCSPISGHRSVSWYQQTPGQGLQFLFEYFSETQRNKGNFPGRFSGRQFSNSRSEMNVSTLELGDSALYLCASSQSMGDNEKLFFGSGTQLSVL.